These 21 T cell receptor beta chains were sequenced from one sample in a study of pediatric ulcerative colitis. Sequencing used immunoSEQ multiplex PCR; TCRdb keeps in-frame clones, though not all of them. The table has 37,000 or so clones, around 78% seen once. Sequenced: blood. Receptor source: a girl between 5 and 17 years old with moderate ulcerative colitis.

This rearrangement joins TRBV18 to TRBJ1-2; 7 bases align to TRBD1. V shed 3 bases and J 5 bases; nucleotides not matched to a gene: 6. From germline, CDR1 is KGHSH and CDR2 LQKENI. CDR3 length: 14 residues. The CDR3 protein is CASSPRDSGYGYTF. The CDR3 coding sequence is TGTGCCAGCTCACCGCGGGACAGCGGATATGGCTACACCTTC.

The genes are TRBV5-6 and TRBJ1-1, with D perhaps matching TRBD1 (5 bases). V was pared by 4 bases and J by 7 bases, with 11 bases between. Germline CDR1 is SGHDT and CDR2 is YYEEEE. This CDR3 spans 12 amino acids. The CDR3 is CASSGAGNEAFF. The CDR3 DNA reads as TGTGCCAGCAGCGGGGCGGGGAATGAAGCTTTCTTT.

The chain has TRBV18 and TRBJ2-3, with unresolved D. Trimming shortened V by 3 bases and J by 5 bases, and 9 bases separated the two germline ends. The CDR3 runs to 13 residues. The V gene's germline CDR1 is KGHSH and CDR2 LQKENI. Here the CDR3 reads CASSPTPIDTQYF. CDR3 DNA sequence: TGTGCCAGCTCACCTACTCCGATAGATACGCAGTATTTT. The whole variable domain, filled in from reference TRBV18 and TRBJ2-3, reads NAGVMQNPRHLVRRRGQEARLRCSPMKGHSHVYWYRQLPEEGLKFMVYLQKENIIDESGMPKERFSAEFPKEGPSILRIQQVVRGDSAAYFCASSPTPIDTQYFGPGTRLTVL.

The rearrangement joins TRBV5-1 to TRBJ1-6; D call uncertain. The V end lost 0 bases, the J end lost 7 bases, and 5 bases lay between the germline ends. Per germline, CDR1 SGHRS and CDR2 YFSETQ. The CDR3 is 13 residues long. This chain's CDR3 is CASSLDTNSPLHF. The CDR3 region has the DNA TGCGCCAGCAGCTTGGACACCAATTCACCCCTCCACTTT.

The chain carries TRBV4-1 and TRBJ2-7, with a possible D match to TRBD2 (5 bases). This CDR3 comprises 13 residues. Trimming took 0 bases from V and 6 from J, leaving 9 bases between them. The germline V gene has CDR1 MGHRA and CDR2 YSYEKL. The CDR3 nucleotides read TGCGCCAGCAGCCAAGATACGGGGTTCGAGCAGTACTTC. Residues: CASSQDTGFEQYF.

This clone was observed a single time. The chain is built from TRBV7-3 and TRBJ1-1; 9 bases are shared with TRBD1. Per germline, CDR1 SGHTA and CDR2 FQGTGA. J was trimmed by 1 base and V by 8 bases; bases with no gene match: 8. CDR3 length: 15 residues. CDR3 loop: CASSIGGQGNTEAFF. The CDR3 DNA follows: TGTGCCAGCTCCATTGGGGGACAGGGGAACACTGAAGCTTTCTTT.

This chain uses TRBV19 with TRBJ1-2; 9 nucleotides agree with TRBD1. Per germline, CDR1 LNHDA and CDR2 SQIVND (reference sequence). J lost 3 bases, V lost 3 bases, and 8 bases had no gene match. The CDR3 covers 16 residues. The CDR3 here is CASSMGRGQGDYGYTF. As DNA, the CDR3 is TGTGCCAGTAGTATGGGGCGGGGACAGGGTGACTATGGCTACACCTTC.

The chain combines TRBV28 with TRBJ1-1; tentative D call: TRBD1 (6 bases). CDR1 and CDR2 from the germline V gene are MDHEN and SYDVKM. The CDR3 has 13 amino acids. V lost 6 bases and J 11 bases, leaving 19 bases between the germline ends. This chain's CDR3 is CASSPGKGQGAFF. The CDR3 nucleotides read TGTGCCAGCAGCCCCGGAAAGGGCCAGGGGGCTTTCTTT.

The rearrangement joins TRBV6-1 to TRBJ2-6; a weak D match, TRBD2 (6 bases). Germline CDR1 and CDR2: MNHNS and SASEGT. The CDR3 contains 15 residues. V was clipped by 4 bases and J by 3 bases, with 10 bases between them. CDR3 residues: CASSVRGGGANVLTF. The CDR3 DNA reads TGTGCCAGCAGTGTCCGGGGAGGTGGGGCCAACGTCCTGACTTTC.

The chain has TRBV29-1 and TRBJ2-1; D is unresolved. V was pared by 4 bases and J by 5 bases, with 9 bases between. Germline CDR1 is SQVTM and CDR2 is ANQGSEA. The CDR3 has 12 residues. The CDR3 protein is CSVVRTNNEQFF. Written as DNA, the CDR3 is TGCAGCGTTGTTAGGACCAACAATGAGCAGTTCTTC.

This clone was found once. The CDR3 sequence is CASSLSGAYEQYF. CDR3 DNA: TGTGCCAGCAGCTTGAGCGGGGCCTACGAGCAGTACTTC. The chain couples TRBV5-5 to TRBJ2-7; TRBD2 agrees at 7 bases. Germline CDR1 reads SGHKS; CDR2 reads YYEKEE (reference sequence). J gave up 2 bases and V 1 base, and 0 bases lay outside the gene matches. The CDR3 is 13 amino acids.

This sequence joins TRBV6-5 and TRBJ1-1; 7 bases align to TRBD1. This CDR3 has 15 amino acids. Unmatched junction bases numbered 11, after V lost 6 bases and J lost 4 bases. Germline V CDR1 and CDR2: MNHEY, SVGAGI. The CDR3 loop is CASRPTGWASTEAFF. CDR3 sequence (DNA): TGTGCCAGCAGGCCGACAGGGTGGGCATCCACTGAAGCTTTCTTT.

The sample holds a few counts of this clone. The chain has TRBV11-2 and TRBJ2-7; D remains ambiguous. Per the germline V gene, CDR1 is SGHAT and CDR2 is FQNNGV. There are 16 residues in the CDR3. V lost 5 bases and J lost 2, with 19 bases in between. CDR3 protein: CASSPRSVGRPYEQYF. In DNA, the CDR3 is TGTGCCAGCAGCCCCCGAAGTGTAGGACGACCCTACGAGCAGTACTTC.

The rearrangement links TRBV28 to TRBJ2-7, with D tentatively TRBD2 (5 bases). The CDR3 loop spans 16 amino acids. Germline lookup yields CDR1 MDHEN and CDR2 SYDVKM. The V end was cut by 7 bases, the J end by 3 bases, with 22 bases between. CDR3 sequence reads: CASTGGSDLGVYEQYF. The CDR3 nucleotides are TGTGCCAGCACAGGAGGAAGCGACCTCGGCGTCTACGAGCAGTACTTC.

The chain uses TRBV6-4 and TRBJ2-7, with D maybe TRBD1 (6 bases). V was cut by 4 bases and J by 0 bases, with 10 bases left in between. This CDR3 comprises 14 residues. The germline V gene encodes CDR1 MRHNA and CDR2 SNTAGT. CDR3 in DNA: TGTGCCAGCAGTGTACAGGGAAACTCCTACGAGCAGTACTTC. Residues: CASSVQGNSYEQYF.

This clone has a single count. As DNA, the CDR3 is TGTGCCAGCAGTTTATCACCGCGGAGCTCCTACAATGAGCAGTTCTTC. Encoded protein: CASSLSPRSSYNEQFF. The V and J genes are TRBV27 and TRBJ2-1, with no clear D. Germline V gene data show CDR1 as MNHEY and CDR2 as SMNVEV (reference sequence). This CDR3 is built from 16 residues. Trimming took off 0 bases at V and 0 bases at J, with 9 bases between the two ends.

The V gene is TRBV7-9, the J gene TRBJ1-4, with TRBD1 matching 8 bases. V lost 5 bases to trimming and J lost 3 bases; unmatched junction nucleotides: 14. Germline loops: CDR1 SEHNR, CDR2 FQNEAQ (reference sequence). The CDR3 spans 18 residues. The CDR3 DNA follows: TGTGCCAGCAGCCCCAGGGGGCCATTCGGGGGGGCTAATGAAAAACTGTTTTTT. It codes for CASSPRGPFGGANEKLFF. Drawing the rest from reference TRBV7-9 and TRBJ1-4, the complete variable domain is DTGVSQNPRHKITKRGQNVTFRCDPISEHNRLYWYRQTLGQGPEFLTYFQNEAQLEKSRLLSDRFSAERPKGSFSTLEIQRTEQGDSAMYLCASSPRGPFGGANEKLFFGSGTQLSVL.

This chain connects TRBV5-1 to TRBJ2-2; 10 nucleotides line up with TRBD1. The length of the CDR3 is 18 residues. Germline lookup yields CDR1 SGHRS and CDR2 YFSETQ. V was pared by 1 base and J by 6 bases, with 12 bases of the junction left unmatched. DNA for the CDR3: TGCGCCAGCAGCTTGAGGTTGTTTGTGACAGGGGGCTCCGGGGAGCTGTTTTTT. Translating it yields CASSLRLFVTGGSGELFF.

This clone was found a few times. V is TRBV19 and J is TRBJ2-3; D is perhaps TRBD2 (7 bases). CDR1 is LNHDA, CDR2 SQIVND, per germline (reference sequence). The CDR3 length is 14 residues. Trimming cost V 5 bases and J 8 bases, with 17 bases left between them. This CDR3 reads CASSPQGTIVTQYF. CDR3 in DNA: TGTGCCAGTAGTCCCCAGGGGACTATCGTTACGCAGTATTTT.

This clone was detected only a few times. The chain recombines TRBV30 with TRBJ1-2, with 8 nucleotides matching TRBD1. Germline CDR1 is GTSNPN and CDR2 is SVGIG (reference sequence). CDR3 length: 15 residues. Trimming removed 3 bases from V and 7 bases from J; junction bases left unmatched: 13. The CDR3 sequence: CAWSQDRAILSGYTF. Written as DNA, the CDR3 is TGTGCCTGGAGCCAGGACAGGGCAATCTTGAGTGGCTACACCTTC.

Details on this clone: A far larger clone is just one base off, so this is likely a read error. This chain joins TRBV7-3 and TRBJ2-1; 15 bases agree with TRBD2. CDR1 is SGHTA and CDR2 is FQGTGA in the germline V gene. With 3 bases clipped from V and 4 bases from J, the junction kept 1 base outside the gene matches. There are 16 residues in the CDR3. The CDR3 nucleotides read TGTGCCAGCAGCTTCGGGACTAGCGGGGGGTACAATGAGCAGTTCTTC. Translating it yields CASSFGTSGGYNEQFF. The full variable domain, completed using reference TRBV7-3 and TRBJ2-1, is GAGVSQTPSNKVTEKGKYVELRCDPISGHTALYWYRQSLGQGPEFLIYFQGTGAADDSGLPNDRFFAVRPEGSVSTLKIQRTERGDSAVYLCASSFGTSGGYNEQFFGPGTRLTVL.